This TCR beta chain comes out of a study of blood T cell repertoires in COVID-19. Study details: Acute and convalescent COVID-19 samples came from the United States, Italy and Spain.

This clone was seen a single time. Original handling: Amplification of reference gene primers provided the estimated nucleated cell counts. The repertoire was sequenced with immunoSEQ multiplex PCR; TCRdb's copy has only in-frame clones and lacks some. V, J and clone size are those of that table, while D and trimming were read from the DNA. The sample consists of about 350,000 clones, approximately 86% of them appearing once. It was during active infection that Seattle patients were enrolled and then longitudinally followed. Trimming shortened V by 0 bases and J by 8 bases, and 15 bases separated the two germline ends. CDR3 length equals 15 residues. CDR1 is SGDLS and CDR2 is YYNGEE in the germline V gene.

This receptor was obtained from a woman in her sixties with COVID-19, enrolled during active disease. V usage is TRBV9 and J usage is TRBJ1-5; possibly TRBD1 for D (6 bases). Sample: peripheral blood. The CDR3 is CASSVATGGTKPQHF. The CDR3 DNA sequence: TGTGCCAGCAGCGTAGCGACAGGCGGAACGAAGCCCCAGCATTTT.